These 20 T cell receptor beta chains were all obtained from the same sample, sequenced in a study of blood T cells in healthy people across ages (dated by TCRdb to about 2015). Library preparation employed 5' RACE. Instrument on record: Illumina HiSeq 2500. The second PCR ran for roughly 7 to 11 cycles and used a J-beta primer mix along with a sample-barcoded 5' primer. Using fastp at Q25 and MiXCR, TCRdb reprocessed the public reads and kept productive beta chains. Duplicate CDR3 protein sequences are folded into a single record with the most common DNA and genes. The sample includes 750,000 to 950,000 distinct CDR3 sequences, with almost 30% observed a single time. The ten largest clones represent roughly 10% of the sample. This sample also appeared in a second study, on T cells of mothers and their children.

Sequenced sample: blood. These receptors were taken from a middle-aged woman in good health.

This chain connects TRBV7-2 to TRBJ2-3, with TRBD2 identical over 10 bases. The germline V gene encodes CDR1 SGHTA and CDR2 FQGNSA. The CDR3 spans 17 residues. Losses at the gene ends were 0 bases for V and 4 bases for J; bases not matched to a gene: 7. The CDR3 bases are TGTGCCAGCAGCTTAGCAGGAGCGGGGGGGCCAGCAGATACGCAGTATTTT. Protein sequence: CASSLAGAGGPADTQYF. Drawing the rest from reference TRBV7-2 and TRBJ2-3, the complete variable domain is GAGVSQSPSNKVTEKGKDVELRCDPISGHTALYWYRQSLGQGLEFLIYFQGNSAPDKSGLPSDRFSAERTGGSVSTLTIQRTQQEDSAVYLCASSLAGAGGPADTQYFGPGTRLTVL.

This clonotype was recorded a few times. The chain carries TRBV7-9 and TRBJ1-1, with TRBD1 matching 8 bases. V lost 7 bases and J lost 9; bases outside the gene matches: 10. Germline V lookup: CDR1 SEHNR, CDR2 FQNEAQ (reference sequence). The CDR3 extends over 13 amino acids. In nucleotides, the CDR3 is TGTGCCAGCAACACCGCGGACAGGGTCAAAGCTTTCTTT. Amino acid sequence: CASNTADRVKAFF.

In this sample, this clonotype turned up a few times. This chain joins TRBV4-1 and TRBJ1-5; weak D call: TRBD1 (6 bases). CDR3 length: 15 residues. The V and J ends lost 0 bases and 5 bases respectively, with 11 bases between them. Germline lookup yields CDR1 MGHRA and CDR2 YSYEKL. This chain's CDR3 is CASSQDTTGYQPQHF. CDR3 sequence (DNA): TGCGCCAGCAGCCAAGATACAACAGGGTATCAGCCCCAGCATTTT.

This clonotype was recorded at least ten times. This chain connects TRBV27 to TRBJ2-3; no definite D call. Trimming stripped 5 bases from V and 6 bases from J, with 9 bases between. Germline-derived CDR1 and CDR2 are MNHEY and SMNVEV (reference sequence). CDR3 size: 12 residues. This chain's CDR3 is CASSPDVDTQYF. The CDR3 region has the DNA TGTGCCAGCAGTCCTGACGTGGATACGCAGTATTTT.

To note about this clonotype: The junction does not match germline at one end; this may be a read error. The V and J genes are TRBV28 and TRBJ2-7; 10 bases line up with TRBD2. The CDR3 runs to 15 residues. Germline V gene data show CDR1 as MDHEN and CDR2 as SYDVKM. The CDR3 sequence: CASSSPSGGNYERYF. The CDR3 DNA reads TGTGCCAGCAGCTCCCCTAGCGGGGGTAACTACGAGCGGTACTTC.

CDR3 DNA: TGTGCCAGCAGCTATAGCGGGGGGGTCAATGAGCAGTTCTTC. This codes for CASSYSGGVNEQFF. This chain links TRBV7-2 with TRBJ2-1, with 11 bases matching TRBD2. The CDR3 is 14 amino acids. Germline values: CDR1 SGHTA, CDR2 FQGNSA. Unmatched junction bases numbered 2, after V lost 4 bases and J lost 6 bases.

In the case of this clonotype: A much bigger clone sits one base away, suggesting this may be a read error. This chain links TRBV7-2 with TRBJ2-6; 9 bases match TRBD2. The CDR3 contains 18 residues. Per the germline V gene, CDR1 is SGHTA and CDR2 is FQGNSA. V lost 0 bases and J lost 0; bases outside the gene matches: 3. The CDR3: CASSLASGGNSGANVLTF. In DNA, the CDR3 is TGTGCCAGCAGCTTAGCTAGCGGGGGTAACTCTGGGGCCAACGTCCTGACTTTC. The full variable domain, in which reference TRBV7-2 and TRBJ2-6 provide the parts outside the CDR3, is GAGVSQSPSNKVTEKGKDVELRCDPISGHTALYWYRQSLGQGLEFLIYFQGNSAPDKSGLPSDRFSAERTGGSVSTLTIQRTQQEDSAVYLCASSLASGGNSGANVLTFGAGSRLTVL.

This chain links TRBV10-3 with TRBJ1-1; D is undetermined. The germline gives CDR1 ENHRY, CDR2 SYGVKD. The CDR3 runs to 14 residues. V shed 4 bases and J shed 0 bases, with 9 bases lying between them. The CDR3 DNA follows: TGTGCCATCAGTGCGGCAGCCATGAACACTGAAGCTTTCTTT. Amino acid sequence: CAISAAAMNTEAFF.

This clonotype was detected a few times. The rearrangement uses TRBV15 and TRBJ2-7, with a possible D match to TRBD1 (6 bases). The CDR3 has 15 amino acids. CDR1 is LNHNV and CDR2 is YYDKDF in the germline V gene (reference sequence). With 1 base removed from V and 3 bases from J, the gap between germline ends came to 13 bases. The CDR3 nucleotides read TGTGCCACCAGCAGAGGACGGACAGCCTACTACGAGCAGTACTTC. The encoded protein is CATSRGRTAYYEQYF.

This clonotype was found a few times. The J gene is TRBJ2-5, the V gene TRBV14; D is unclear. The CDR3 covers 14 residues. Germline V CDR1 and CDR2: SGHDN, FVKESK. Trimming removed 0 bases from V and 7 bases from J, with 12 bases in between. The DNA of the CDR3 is TGTGCCAGCAGCCAAGATCCGGGTTGGGGGACCCAGTACTTC. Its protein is CASSQDPGWGTQYF.

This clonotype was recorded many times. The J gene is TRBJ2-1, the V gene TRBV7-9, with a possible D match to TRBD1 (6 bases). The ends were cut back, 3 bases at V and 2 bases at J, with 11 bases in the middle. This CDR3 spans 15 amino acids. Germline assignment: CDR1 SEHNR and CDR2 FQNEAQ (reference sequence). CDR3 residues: CASSFGQNPYNEQFF. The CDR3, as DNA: TGTGCCAGCAGCTTTGGACAGAATCCCTACAATGAGCAGTTCTTC. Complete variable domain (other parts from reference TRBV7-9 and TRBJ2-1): DTGVSQNPRHKITKRGQNVTFRCDPISEHNRLYWYRQTLGQGPEFLTYFQNEAQLEKSRLLSDRFSAERPKGSFSTLEIQRTEQGDSAMYLCASSFGQNPYNEQFFGPGTRLTVL.

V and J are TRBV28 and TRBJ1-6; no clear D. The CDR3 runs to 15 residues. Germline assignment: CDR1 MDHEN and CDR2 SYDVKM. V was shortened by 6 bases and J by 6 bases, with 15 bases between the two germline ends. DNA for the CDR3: TGTGCCAGCAGGCCGGACGTCTTGGGTAATTCACCCCTCCACTTT. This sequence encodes CASRPDVLGNSPLHF.

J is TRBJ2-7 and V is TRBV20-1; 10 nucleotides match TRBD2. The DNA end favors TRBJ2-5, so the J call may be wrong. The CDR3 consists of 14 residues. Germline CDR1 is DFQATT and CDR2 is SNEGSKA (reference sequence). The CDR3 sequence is CSAASGRIEETQYF. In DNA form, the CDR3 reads TGCAGTGCTGCTAGCGGGAGAATAGAAGAGACCCAGTACTTC.

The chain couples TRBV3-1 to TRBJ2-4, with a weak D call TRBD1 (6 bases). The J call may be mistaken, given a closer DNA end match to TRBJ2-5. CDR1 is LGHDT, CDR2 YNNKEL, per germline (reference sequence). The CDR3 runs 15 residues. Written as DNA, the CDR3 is TGTGCCAGCAGCCAAGAACGGACAGTCCAACGGACCCAGTACTTC. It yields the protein CASSQERTVQRTQYF.

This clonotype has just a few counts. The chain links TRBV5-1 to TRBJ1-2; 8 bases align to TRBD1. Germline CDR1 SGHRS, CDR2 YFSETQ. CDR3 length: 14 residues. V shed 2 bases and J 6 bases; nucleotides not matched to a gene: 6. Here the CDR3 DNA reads TGCGCCAGCAGCTTATATGGACAGGGAAATGGCTACACCTTC. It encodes CASSLYGQGNGYTF. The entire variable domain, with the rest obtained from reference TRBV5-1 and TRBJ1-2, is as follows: KAGVTQTPRYLIKTRGQQVTLSCSPISGHRSVSWYQQTPGQGLQFLFEYFSETQRNKGNFPGRFSGRQFSNSRSEMNVSTLELGDSALYLCASSLYGQGNGYTFGSGTRLTVV.

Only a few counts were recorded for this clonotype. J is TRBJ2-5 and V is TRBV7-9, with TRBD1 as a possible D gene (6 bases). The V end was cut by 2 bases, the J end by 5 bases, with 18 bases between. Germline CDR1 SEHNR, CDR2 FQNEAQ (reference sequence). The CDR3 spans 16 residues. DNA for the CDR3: TGTGCCAGCAGCTTAATCCCCACAGGGCCTCGGGAGACCCAGTACTTC. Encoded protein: CASSLIPTGPRETQYF.

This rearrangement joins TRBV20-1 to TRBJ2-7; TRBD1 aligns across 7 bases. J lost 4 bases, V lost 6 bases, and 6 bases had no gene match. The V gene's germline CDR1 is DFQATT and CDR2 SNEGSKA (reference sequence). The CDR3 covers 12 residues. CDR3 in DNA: TGCAGTGCATTCGGGACAGCATACGAGCAGTACTTC. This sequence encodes CSAFGTAYEQYF.

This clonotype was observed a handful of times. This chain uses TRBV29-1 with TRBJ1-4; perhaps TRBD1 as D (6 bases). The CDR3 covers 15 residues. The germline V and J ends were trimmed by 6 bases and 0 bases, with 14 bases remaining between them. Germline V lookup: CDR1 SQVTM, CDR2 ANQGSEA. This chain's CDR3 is CSVSRKGATNEKLFF. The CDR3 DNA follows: TGCAGCGTCTCTCGGAAGGGGGCAACTAATGAAAAACTGTTTTTT.

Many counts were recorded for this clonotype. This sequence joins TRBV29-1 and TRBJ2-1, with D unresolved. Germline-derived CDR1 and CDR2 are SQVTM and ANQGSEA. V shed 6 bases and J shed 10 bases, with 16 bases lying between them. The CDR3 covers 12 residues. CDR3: CSVTRPRREQFF. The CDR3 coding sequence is TGCAGCGTGACTCGGCCGCGCAGGGAGCAGTTCTTC.

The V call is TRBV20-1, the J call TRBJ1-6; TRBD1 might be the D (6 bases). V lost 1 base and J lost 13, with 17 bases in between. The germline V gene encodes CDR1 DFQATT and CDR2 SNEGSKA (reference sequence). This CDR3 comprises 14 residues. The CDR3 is CSARGQDDFWPLHF. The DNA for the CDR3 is TGCAGTGCTAGAGGACAGGACGACTTCTGGCCCCTCCACTTT.